The rows below give T cell receptor beta chains drawn from one sample of a study of cytomegalovirus exposure and HLA in healthy donors. Clones were read by immunoSEQ multiplex PCR, and TCRdb kept only the in-frame ones, dropping some. The sample carries roughly 200,000 clones, approximately 85% recorded once. Source material: PBMCs. Receptors originate from a woman aged 50 to 60 in good health and CMV-seronegative. The CDR3 runs from the conserved cysteine through the conserved F or W. Fields, in order: CDR3 length, J gene, D gene, clone size, V gene, CDR3 protein, CDR3 DNA. A D gene is named only where the DNA matches it firmly. Size values are once, few and many counts, or a class for expanded clones, and some rows have none.

12 | TRBJ2-7 | TRBD1 | - | TRBV5-1 | CASSDRGYEQYF | TGCGCCAGCTCGGACAGGGGCTACGAGCAGTACTTC
14 | TRBJ2-5 | TRBD1 | - | TRBV5-1 | CASSPGTGGTTQYF | TGCGCCAGCAGCCCAGGGACAGGGGGAACGACCCAGTACTTC
14 | TRBJ1-1 | - | - | TRBV5-6 | CASNRLTPNTEAFF | TGTGCCAGCAACAGGCTAACCCCGAACACTGAAGCTTTCTTT
13 | TRBJ2-1 | - | - | TRBV29-1 | CSVGPGTPNEQFF | TGCAGCGTCGGTCCCGGGACACCGAATGAGCAGTTCTTC
16 | TRBJ2-3 | - | - | TRBV5-1 | CASSLGLLGEADTQYF | TGCGCCAGCAGCTTGGGCTTACTAGGGGAGGCAGATACGCAGTATTTT
15 | TRBJ2-1 | TRBD2 | - | TRBV2 | CASSGFGGVNNEQFF | TGTGCCAGCAGTGGGTTCGGGGGGGTTAACAATGAGCAGTTCTTC
13 | TRBJ2-1 | - | - | TRBV29-1 | CSVNRVRDNEQFF | TGCAGCGTTAACAGGGTAAGGGACAATGAGCAGTTCTTC
17 | TRBJ2-4 | TRBD2 | - | TRBV15 | CATSSGLAGGAGNIQYF | TGTGCCACCAGCAGCGGACTAGCGGGAGGTGCGGGAAACATTCAGTACTTC
13 | TRBJ2-7 | - | few | TRBV18 | CASSQRLSYEQYF | TGTGCCAGCTCCCAAAGACTCTCCTACGAGCAGTACTTC
13 | TRBJ2-7 | - | - | TRBV11-3 | CASSLDQKNEQYF | TGTGCCAGCAGCTTAGATCAAAAGAACGAGCAGTACTTC
14 | TRBJ1-1 | - | once | TRBV5-4 | CASSSQNKNTEAFF | TGTGCCAGCAGCTCACAGAATAAGAACACTGAAGCTTTCTTT
15 | TRBJ2-3 | TRBD1 | - | TRBV5-1 | CASSARTGLTDTQYF | TGCGCCAGCAGCGCCCGGACAGGGCTCACAGATACGCAGTATTTT
14 | TRBJ1-1 | TRBD1 | - | TRBV29-1 | CSVVSGQGPREAFF | TGCAGCGTTGTTTCGGGACAGGGTCCTCGTGAAGCTTTCTTT
17 | TRBJ2-1 | TRBD2 | - | TRBV13 | CASSLGTSGREGHEQFF | TGTGCCAGCAGCCTCGGGACTAGCGGGAGGGAAGGGCACGAGCAGTTCTTC
13 | TRBJ2-1 | - | - | TRBV4-3 | CASSQGQFNEQFF | TGCGCCAGCAGCCAAGGACAGTTCAATGAGCAGTTCTTC
17 | TRBJ2-5 | TRBD1 | - | TRBV7-9 | CASSLKVPTGVQETQYF | TGTGCCAGCAGCTTAAAGGTACCAACAGGGGTGCAAGAGACCCAGTACTTC
17 | TRBJ1-3 | - | - | TRBV9 | CASSVEWRSTSGNTIYF | TGTGCCAGCAGCGTAGAATGGCGGTCTACATCTGGAAACACCATATATTTT
14 | TRBJ2-7 | TRBD2 | - | TRBV5-1 | CASSTEGREREQYF | TGCGCCAGCAGTACTGAGGGGAGGGAGCGGGAGCAGTACTTC
14 | TRBJ2-5 | TRBD2 | - | TRBV28 | CASIGSGIQETQYF | TGTGCCAGCATAGGAAGCGGGATTCAAGAGACCCAGTACTTC
16 | TRBJ1-1 | TRBD1 | - | TRBV5-1 | CASSLAGTGLNTEAFF | TGCGCCAGCAGCTTGGCGGGGACAGGGCTGAACACTGAAGCTTTCTTT
17 | TRBJ1-5 | TRBD1 | - | TRBV4-3 | CASSRVLQGARDQPQHF | TGCGCCAGCAGCCGGGTCCTCCAGGGGGCGAGGGATCAGCCCCAGCATTTT
13 | TRBJ2-7 | - | - | TRBV27 | CASTSTASYEQYF | TGTGCCAGCACCTCGACAGCATCCTACGAGCAGTACTTC
13 | TRBJ1-3 | TRBD1 | - | TRBV7-8 | CASRSQGMNTIYF | TGTGCCAGCAGGTCACAGGGGATGAACACCATATATTTT
15 | TRBJ2-5 | - | - | TRBV29-1 | CSDSQSGPGQETQYF | TGCAGCGACTCCCAGTCAGGCCCAGGCCAAGAGACCCAGTACTTC
14 | TRBJ2-1 | - | - | TRBV9 | CASSVEARGNEQFF | TGTGCCAGCAGCGTAGAAGCCCGGGGGAATGAGCAGTTCTTC
14 | TRBJ1-1 | - | - | TRBV4-1 | CASSLDSRGTEAFF | TGCGCCAGCAGCCTAGACAGTCGTGGTACTGAAGCTTTCTTT
16 | TRBJ2-5 | - | - | TRBV28 | CASSLIPEHLQETQYF | TGTGCCAGCAGTTTAATCCCTGAACACCTTCAAGAGACCCAGTACTTC
15 | TRBJ2-5 | TRBD2 | - | TRBV28 | CASRRGGGIQETQYF | TGTGCCAGCAGACGGGGGGGCGGGATCCAAGAGACCCAGTACTTC
15 | TRBJ2-5 | - | - | TRBV5-1 | CASSPSGSAQETQYF | TGCGCCAGCAGCCCCTCTGGGAGCGCTCAAGAGACCCAGTACTTC
18 | TRBJ2-6 | TRBD2 | few | TRBV30 | CAWRSGTYLFSGANVLTF | TGTGCCTGGAGGAGCGGGACTTACCTATTCTCTGGGGCCAACGTCCTGACTTTC
14 | TRBJ1-2 | - | - | TRBV19 | CASCLLAGQYGYTF | TGTGCCAGTTGCCTATTGGCAGGGCAATATGGCTACACCTTC
17 | TRBJ2-7 | TRBD1 | - | TRBV7-2 | CASSLALRSGQPYEQYF | TGTGCCAGCAGCTTAGCTCTGCGTTCGGGACAGCCCTACGAGCAGTACTTC
16 | TRBJ2-1 | TRBD2 | - | TRBV5-1 | CASSLRTSGITNEQFF | TGCGCCAGCAGCCTACGGACTAGCGGGATAACCAATGAGCAGTTCTTC
14 | TRBJ2-1 | TRBD2 | - | TRBV6-1 | CASMTSGAYNEQFF | TGTGCCAGCATGACTAGCGGGGCCTACAATGAGCAGTTCTTC
15 | TRBJ2-6 | - | once | TRBV28 | CASNLQGSGANVLTF | TGTGCCAGCAATTTACAGGGTTCTGGGGCCAACGTCCTGACTTTC
15 | TRBJ1-6 | - | - | TRBV5-1 | CASSASGSLNSPLHF | TGCGCCAGCAGCGCCTCAGGGTCCCTTAATTCACCCCTCCACTTT
15 | TRBJ2-1 | - | - | TRBV5-1 | CASSLVSGAGNEQFF | TGCGCCAGCAGCTTGGTGTCAGGGGCTGGAAATGAGCAGTTCTTC
16 | TRBJ1-2 | TRBD1 | - | TRBV15 | CATSRDRQGPSYGYTF | TGTGCCACCAGCAGAGATCGACAGGGGCCCTCGTATGGCTACACCTTC
15 | TRBJ1-1 | - | - | TRBV28 | CASRLGGPLNTEAFF | TGTGCCAGCAGACTGGGGGGACCCTTAAACACTGAAGCTTTCTTT
15 | TRBJ1-1 | - | - | TRBV7-9 | CASSLVAGMNTEAFF | TGTGCCAGCAGCTTAGTCGCCGGGATGAACACTGAAGCTTTCTTT
16 | TRBJ2-2 | - | - | TRBV27 | CASSLMDSLSSGELFF | TGTGCCAGCAGTTTGATGGACTCCCTAAGCTCTGGGGAGCTGTTTTTT
17 | TRBJ1-1 | TRBD1 | - | TRBV2 | CASTKLGQGISNTEAFF | TGTGCCAGCACCAAACTTGGACAGGGGATATCGAACACTGAAGCTTTCTTT
13 | TRBJ2-1 | - | - | TRBV2 | CASSFSSYNEQFF | TGTGCCAGCAGTTTCAGCTCCTACAATGAGCAGTTCTTC
15 | TRBJ2-2 | TRBD2 | once | TRBV27 | CASSFITSGDGELFF | TGTGCCAGCAGTTTCATCACTAGCGGGGACGGGGAGCTGTTTTTT
18 | TRBJ2-7 | - | - | TRBV28 | CASSFKVLGSRQGGEQYF | TGTGCCAGCAGTTTTAAGGTCCTTGGCAGCCGTCAGGGGGGAGAGCAGTACTTC
14 | TRBJ1-4 | TRBD1 | - | TRBV5-1 | CASSLGQGSEKLFF | TGCGCCAGCAGCCTGGGACAGGGGTCTGAAAAACTGTTTTTT
16 | TRBJ2-7 | - | - | TRBV4-1 | CASSQAPSGGPYEQYF | TGCGCCAGCAGCCAAGCCCCAAGCGGCGGACCCTACGAGCAGTACTTC
13 | TRBJ1-1 | - | - | TRBV19 | CASSISQGTEAFF | TGTGCCAGTAGTATATCCCAGGGAACTGAAGCTTTCTTT
13 | TRBJ2-1 | - | - | TRBV29-1 | CSVERFWDNEQFF | TGCAGCGTTGAGAGGTTCTGGGACAATGAGCAGTTCTTC
14 | TRBJ2-3 | TRBD2 | - | TRBV19 | CATGTSGRVNTQYF | TGTGCCACCGGGACTAGCGGGAGAGTTAATACGCAGTATTTT
13 | TRBJ2-7 | TRBD1 | - | TRBV28 | CASSLRGPYEQYF | TGTGCCAGCAGTCTCAGGGGGCCCTACGAGCAGTACTTC